This note documents a single T cell receptor beta chain sequence. Its antigen is unknown. Base-call qualities are not available, and no considerably larger clone is one nucleotide away. A second Seattle source provided samples from volunteer blood donors who had recovered from COVID-19. Collaborating institutions collected whole blood in K2EDTA tubes following their own protocols. For TCRbeta analysis, collaborator samples were shipped as frozen whole blood, as isolated PBMCs, or as DNA extracted from either sample type. The sample originates from a study of blood T cell repertoires in COVID-19 (dated by TCRdb to 2018 to 2021). Study-level background: Samples covering the acute and convalescent phases of COVID-19 were provided by collaborators in the United States, Italy and Spain. The prospective study material was composed of cDNA or gDNA derived from T cells, B-cell-depleted T cells, or PBMCs. Deeply sampled blood TCRbeta repertoires from subjects exposed to, actively infected with, or recovered from COVID-19 were included in the dataset. A freely available public database, intended as a resource for researchers studying the immune response to SARS-CoV-2, is where the repertoires were released. The samples were drawn from the first 160 participants of the ongoing ImmuneRACE study and from over a thousand subjects provided by 6 global collaborators. The sample metadata nearly always contained a de-identified subject ID, COVID-19 status, age in years and sex. Where HLA class I and class II types were available, the types were taken from metadata supplied by the sample provider, not from assay-based typing. The full study reports these points: How much clinical and demographic metadata was included differed by source and by participant, and the metadata was provided uncurated.

The immunoSEQ Assay, a bias-controlled multiplex PCR, was used to amplify TCRbeta CDR3 regions from genomic DNA. Per the authors' processing: Nucleated cell counts per sample were estimated from amplification of reference gene primers within the assay. To quantify the absolute abundance of each unique TCRbeta CDR3 rearrangement, sequence reads were collapsed and filtered. For each sample, productive Simpson clonality was calculated by taking the square root of Simpson's diversity index across productive rearrangements. What TCRdb holds here is the immuneACCESS table cut down to in-frame rearrangements. Part of the clones is not present; checked against another copy, under half of the missing clones reflect an unresolved V gene, and the others are unexplained. The DNA gave D and trimming, while V, J and clone size come from that table. The sample contains 250,000 to 350,000 clones, more than 70% of them found a single time. The ten largest clones take up about 8% of the sample.

The CDR3 spans 14 residues, from the cysteine through the phenylalanine. Only the CDR3 part of the read is kept: 42 bases, read in frame from the first base. V and J are truncated by 3 bases and 3 bases respectively, leaving an intervening sequence of 12 bases. As encoded in the germline V gene (reference sequence), CDR1 is LNHDA while CDR2 is SQIVND. The sequenced sample was peripheral blood. The sequence links TRBV19 to TRBJ2-7; D gene: possibly TRBD2, on 5 matching bases. The sequence came from a woman between 50 and 59 years old who had recovered from COVID-19. The CDR3 has the sequence CASSIDPAGYEQYF. The nucleotide sequence reads TGTGCCAGTAGTATCGACCCGGCGGGCTACGAGCAGTACTTC.